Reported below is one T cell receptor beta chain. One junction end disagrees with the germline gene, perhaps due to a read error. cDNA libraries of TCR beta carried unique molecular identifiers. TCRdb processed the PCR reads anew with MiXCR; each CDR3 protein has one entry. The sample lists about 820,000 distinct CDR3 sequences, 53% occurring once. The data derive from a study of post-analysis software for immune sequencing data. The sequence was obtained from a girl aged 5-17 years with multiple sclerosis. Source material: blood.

The CDR3 region is CSADQREGRTDTQYF. CDR3 coding DNA: TGTAGTGCCGACCAGCGGGAGGGCCGAACAGATACGCAGTATTTT. The V gene is TRBV20-1, the J gene TRBJ2-3, with 10 bases lining up with TRBD2. Germline V gives CDR1 DFQATT, CDR2 SNEGSKA (reference sequence). CDR3 length: 15 amino acids.